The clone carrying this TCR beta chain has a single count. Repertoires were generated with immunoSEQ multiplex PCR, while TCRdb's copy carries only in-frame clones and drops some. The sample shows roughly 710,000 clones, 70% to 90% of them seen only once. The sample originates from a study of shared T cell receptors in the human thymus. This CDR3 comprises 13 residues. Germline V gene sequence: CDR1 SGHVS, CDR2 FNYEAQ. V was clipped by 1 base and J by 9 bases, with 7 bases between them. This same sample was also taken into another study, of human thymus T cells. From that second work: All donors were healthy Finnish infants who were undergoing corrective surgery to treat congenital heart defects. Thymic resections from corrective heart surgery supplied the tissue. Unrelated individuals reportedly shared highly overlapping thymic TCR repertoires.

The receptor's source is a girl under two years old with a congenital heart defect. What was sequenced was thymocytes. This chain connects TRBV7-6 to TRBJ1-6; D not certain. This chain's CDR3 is CASSLDRVSPLHF. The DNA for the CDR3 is TGTGCCAGCAGCTTAGACCGGGTTTCACCCCTCCACTTT. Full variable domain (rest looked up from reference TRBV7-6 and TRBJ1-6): GAGVSQSPRYKVTKRGQDVALRCDPISGHVSLYWYRQALGQGPEFLTYFNYEAQQDKSGLPNDRFSAERPEGSISTLTIQRTEQRDSAMYRCASSLDRVSPLHFGNGTRLTVT.